The following is a T cell receptor (beta chain) sequence with its context. The data belong to a study of T cells in Graves' hyperthyroidism and ophthalmopathy. Amplified TCR beta CDR3 regions derived from RNA transcripts. A first-round RT-PCR of the TCR CDR3 used the HTBI primer set. TCRdb fed the multiplex PCR reads into MiXCR, producing one record per CDR3 protein. The repertoire has hundreds of thousands of distinct CDR3 sequences, around 17% of them found once; the top ten carry 25% to 30%. This CDR3 region has 19 residues. V lost 5 bases and J lost 0; bases outside the gene matches: 16. The germline V gene encodes CDR1 SGHRS and CDR2 YFSETQ.

J is TRBJ1-4 and V is TRBV5-1; 7 nucleotides line up with TRBD1. Specimen: blood. This clonotype was obtained from a woman aged 18-29 years with Graves' ophthalmopathy. In DNA form, the CDR3 reads TGCGCCAGCAGGTTTGGGGACAGCGGACTGGAAGCAACTAATGAAAAACTGTTTTTT. This gives the protein CASRFGDSGLEATNEKLFF.